This TCR beta chain originates from a study of post-analysis software for immune sequencing data. About the research overall: Relapsing-remitting, secondary progressive and progressive-relapsing multiple sclerosis courses were included. Study observations and caveats: Among multiple sclerosis patients, normalized Chao1 diversity was significantly below that of controls. In patients, roughly 5 TRBV segments were more frequent than in controls, with TRBV5-6, TRBV5-1 and TRBV20-1 among them. Strong co-clustering by F measure linked samples that shared a preparation batch.

Comments on this clonotype: What it binds is not known.

Unique molecular identifiers had been added to the TCR beta cDNA libraries. Input amounts of 1 to 10 million T cells were used. These gave 500,000 or so cDNA molecules, so each molecule approximated one T cell. TCRdb reprocessed the PCR reads with MiXCR, giving one entry per CDR3 protein. The sample holds about 570,000 distinct CDR3 sequences; around a third are singletons and the top ten take less than 6%. Germline V gene sequence: CDR1 MNHEY, CDR2 SVGAGI. Deletions cut 8 bases from V and 5 bases from J, with 12 bases between. The CDR3 extends over 12 amino acids. The rearrangement joins TRBV6-5 to TRBJ1-2, with D unresolved. The sample comprised blood. The origin of this receptor is a girl between 2 and 17 years old with multiple sclerosis. CDR3 sequence (DNA): TGTGCCAGCGCGACGGTGACTTATGGCTACACCTTC. It encodes CASATVTYGYTF.